Listed below are T cell receptor beta chains from one sample, sequenced in a study of blood T cell repertoires in COVID-19. The assay was immunoSEQ multiplex PCR, and TCRdb's table has in-frame clones only and misses some. The sample has approximately 210,000 clones, just under 85% seen once. What was sequenced was peripheral blood. These receptors all come from a man aged 55 to 70 with COVID-19, enrolled during active disease. Each CDR3 is given without its conserved first and last residue. Each record gives: clone size, J gene, V gene, CDR3 protein. Clone size, where shown, is once, few, many, or a class for clones that have expanded.

>NA|TRBJ2-1|TRBV5-8
ASSLAGGLDNEQF
>few|TRBJ1-1|TRBV6-5
ASTIATPSQAF
>NA|TRBJ1-4|TRBV27
ASSERWDRGLEEKLF
>NA|TRBJ2-2|TRBV28
ASRRSTGELF
>NA|TRBJ1-2|TRBV7-9
ASSFLSKSIYGYT
>NA|TRBJ1-1|TRBV9
ASSVVRGSSWKITEAF
>NA|TRBJ1-5|TRBV19
ASSIESGKPQH
>NA|TRBJ2-7|TRBV11-2
ASSPRLAETYEQY
>once|TRBJ1-2|TRBV7-9
ASSSTGNGYT
>NA|TRBJ2-7|TRBV6-2/TRBV6-3
ASSYMGPYEQY
>NA|TRBJ2-2|TRBV9
ASSVTSGTPVAGELF
>NA|TRBJ2-3|TRBV10-3
ASRGLSTDTQY
>NA|TRBJ2-2|TRBV24-1
ATSDPGQGVSGELF
>NA|TRBJ2-2|TRBV27
ASGRFGAGELF
>NA|TRBJ2-1|TRBV5-1
ASSRGGEQF
>NA|TRBJ1-3|TRBV30
AWSSGTVAGNTIY
>NA|TRBJ1-1|TRBV12-5
ASGPGFDTEAF
>NA|TRBJ2-5|TRBV28
ASSLSVDVHSGRAEETQY
>NA|TRBJ1-4|TRBV13
ASSPVPTNEKLF
>few|TRBJ2-7|TRBV5-1
ASSLSGLAGGEQY
>once|TRBJ2-3|TRBV15
ATSRAGTDTDTQY
>NA|TRBJ1-1|TRBV10-3
ATRPPPGQGTEAF
>NA|TRBJ2-7|TRBV11-2
ASSSRLDSYEQY
>once|TRBJ2-3|TRBV3-1/TRBV3-2
ASSQGQGYTQY
>NA|TRBJ2-5|TRBV9
ASSVRPGQETQY
>NA|TRBJ2-7|TRBV11-2
ASSLDRVAGANYEQY
>NA|TRBJ1-5|TRBV5-8
ASSSRDWNQPQH
>NA|TRBJ2-7|TRBV6-5
ASCPGQFSSYEQY
>NA|TRBJ1-2|TRBV2
ASSEVGAVGYT
>NA|TRBJ1-5|TRBV4-2
ASSQEGTGHQPQH
>NA|TRBJ2-7|TRBV3-1/TRBV3-2
ASSLAGGPYEQY
>many|TRBJ1-1|TRBV29-1
SAGEGRNTEAF
>NA|TRBJ2-5|TRBV19
ASSPGPVGLY
>NA|TRBJ1-1|TRBV7-8
ASSLARRNTEAF
>NA|TRBJ2-3|TRBV7-8
ASKTSGTDTQY
>NA|TRBJ2-2|TRBV3-1/TRBV3-2
ASSNSQGTNTGELF
>NA|TRBJ1-1|TRBV2
ASRLPGQGYTEAF
>NA|TRBJ2-2|TRBV6-5
ASSFRNTGELF
>NA|TRBJ1-1|TRBV5-1
ASSLESGVGAF
>NA|TRBJ1-2|TRBV9
ASSVGGWGYT
>NA|TRBJ1-1|TRBV30
AWTRETGRNTEAF
>NA|TRBJ2-7|TRBV6-5
ASGVTSSEQY
>NA|TRBJ2-7|TRBV5-6
ASSPGLAGGPREQY